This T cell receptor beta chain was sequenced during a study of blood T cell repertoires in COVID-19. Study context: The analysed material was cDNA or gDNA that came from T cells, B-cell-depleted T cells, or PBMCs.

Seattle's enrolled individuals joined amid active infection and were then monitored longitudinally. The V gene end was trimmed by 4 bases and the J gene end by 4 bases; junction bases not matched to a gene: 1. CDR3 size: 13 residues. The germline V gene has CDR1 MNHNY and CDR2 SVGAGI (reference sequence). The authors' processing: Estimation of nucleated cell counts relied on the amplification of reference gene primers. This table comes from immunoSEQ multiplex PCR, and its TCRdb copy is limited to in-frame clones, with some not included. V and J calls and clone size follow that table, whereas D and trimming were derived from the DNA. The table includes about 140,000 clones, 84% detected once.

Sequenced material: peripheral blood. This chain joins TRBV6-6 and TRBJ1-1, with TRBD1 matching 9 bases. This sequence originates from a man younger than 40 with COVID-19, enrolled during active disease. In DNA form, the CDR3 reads TGTGCCAGCAGTTGGGGACAGGGCACTGAAGCTTTCTTT. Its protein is CASSWGQGTEAFF.